This T cell receptor beta chain originates from a study of Ad26.COV2.S vaccination and SARS-CoV-2 variants. Indicated treatment: roughly 19 received Ad26.COV2.S at low or high dose, single or two shots; several received placebo; per-sample allocation not given. At day 63 after the first vaccine or placebo injection, samples were drawn. Within Boston, the person who donated was an adult of 18-55 years. This CDR3 comprises 17 residues. In germline, CDR1 is SEHNR, CDR2 FQNEAQ (reference sequence). The ends were cut back, 2 bases at V and 2 bases at J, with 13 bases in the middle. The protocol was immunoSEQ multiplex PCR, while the TCRdb copy is restricted to in-frame clones and leaves out a portion. The table has hundreds of thousands of clones, roughly 86% seen once.

The chain employs TRBV7-9 and TRBJ2-6, with D unresolved. This receptor was identified in a person aged 18 to 59 who received the Ad26.COV2.S COVID-19 vaccine or a placebo. The sequencing here drew on peripheral blood, taken in a trial of Ad26.COV2.S vaccine versus placebo. CDR3 DNA sequence: TGTGCCAGCAGCTTATGGTTCTCAGAACCTGGGGCCAACGTCCTGACTTTC. It translates to CASSLWFSEPGANVLTF.